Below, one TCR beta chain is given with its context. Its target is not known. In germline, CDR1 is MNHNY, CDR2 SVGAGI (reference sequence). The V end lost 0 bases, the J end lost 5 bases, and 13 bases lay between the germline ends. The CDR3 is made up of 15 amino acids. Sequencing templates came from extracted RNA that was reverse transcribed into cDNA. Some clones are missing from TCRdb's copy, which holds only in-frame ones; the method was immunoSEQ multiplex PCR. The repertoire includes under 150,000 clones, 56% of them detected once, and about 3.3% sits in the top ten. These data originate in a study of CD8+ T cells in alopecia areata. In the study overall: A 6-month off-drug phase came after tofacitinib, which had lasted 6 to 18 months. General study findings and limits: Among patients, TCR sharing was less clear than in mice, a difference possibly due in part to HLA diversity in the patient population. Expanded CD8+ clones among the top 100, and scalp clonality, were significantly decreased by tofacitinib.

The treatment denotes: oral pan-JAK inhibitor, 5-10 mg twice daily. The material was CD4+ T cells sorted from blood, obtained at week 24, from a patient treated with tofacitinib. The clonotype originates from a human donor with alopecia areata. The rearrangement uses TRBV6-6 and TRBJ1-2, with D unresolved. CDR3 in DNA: TGTGCCAGCAGTTACTCGAAGTTATCCGGATATGGCTACACCTTC. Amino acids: CASSYSKLSGYGYTF.